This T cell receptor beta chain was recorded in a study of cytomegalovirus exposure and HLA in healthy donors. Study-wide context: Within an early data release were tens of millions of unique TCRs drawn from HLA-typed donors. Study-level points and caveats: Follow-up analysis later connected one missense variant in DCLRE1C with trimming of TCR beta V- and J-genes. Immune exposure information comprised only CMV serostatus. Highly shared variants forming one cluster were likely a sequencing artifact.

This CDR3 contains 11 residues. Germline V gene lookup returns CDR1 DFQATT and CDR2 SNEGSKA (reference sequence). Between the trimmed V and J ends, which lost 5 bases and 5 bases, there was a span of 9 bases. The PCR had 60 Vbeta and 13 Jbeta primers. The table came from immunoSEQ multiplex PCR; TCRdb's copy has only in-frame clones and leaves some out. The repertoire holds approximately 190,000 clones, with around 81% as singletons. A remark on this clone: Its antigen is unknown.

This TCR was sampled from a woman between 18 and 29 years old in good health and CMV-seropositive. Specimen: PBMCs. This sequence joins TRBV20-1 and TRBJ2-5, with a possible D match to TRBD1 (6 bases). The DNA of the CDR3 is TGCAGTGCTCCAGGGGTTGAGACCCAGTACTTC. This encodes CSAPGVETQYF.